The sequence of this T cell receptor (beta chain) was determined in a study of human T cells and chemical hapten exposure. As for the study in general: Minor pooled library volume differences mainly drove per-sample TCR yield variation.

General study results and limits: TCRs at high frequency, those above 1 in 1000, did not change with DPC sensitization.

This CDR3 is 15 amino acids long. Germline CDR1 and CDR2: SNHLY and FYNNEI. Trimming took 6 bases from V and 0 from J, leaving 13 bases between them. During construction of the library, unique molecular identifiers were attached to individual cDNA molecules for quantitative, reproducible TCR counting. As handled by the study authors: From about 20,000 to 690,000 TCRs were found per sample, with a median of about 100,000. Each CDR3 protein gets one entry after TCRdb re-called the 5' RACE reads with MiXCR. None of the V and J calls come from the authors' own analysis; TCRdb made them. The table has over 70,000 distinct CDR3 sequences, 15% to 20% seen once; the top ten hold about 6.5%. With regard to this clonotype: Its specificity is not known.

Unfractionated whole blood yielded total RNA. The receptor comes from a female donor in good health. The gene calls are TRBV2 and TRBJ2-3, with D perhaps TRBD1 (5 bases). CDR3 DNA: TGTGCCAGCAGGTCGGGCAGGACAAGCACAGATACGCAGTATTTT. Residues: CASRSGRTSTDTQYF.